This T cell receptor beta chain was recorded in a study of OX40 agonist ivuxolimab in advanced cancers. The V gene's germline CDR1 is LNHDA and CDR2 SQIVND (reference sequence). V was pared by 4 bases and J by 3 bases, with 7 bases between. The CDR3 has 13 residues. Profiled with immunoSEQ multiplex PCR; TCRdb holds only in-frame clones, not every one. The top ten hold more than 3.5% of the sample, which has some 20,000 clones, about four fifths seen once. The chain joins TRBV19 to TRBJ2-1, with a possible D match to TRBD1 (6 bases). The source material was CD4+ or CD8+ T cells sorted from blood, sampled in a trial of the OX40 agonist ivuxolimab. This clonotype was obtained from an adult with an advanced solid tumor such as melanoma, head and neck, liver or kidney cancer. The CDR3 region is CASSRTDYNEQFF. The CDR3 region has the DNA TGTGCCAGTAGTAGGACAGACTACAATGAGCAGTTCTTC.